The present T cell receptor (beta chain) was sequenced within a study of cytomegalovirus exposure and HLA in healthy donors. Study outcomes and limitations: The classifier, whose performance was assessed in both the original and validation cohorts, reportedly diagnosed cytomegalovirus status with high specificity and sensitivity. HLA alleles showed associations with around 15,000 TCR beta sequences in a later analysis, at a 0.05 false discovery rate. Cytomegalovirus association was listed for approximately 150 TCR beta chains. What TCR beta sequences reportedly achieved was accurate prediction of HLA-A and HLA-B alleles in most subjects.

PCR employed 60 Vbeta and 13 Jbeta primers. Clones were read by immunoSEQ multiplex PCR, and TCRdb kept only the in-frame ones, dropping some. This sample has some 78,000 clones; about 68% occur once, and the top ten carry about 9.1%. Remarks on this clone: Antigen: not known.

The receptor was derived from a man in his forties in good health and CMV-seropositive. Specimen: PBMCs.

The CDR3: CASSRTGGNQPQHF. In DNA, the CDR3 is TGTGCCAGCAGCCGAACAGGGGGCAATCAGCCCCAGCATTTT. This chain uses TRBV7-9 with TRBJ1-5; 7 bases map to TRBD1. Per the germline V gene, CDR1 is SEHNR and CDR2 is FQNEAQ (reference sequence). The CDR3 has 14 amino acids. The V gene end was trimmed by 5 bases and the J gene end by 2 bases; junction bases not matched to a gene: 3. Full variable domain (outside the CDR3, taken from reference TRBV7-9 and TRBJ1-5): DTGVSQNPRHKITKRGQNVTFRCDPISEHNRLYWYRQTLGQGPEFLTYFQNEAQLEKSRLLSDRFSAERPKGSFSTLEIQRTEQGDSAMYLCASSRTGGNQPQHFGDGTRLSIL.